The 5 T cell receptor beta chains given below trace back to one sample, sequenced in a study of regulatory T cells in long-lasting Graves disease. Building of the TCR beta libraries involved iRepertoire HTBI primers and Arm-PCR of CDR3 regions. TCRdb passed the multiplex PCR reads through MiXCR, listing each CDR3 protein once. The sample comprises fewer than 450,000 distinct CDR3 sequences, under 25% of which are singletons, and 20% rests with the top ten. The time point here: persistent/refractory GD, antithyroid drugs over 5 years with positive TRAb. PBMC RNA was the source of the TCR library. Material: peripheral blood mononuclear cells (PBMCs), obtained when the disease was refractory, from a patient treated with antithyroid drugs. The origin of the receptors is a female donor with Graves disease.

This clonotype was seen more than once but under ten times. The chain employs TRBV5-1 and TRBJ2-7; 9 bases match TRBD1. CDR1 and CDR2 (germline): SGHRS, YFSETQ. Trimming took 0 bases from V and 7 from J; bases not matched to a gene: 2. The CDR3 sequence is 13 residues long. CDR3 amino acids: CASSLEQGAEQYF. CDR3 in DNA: TGCGCCAGCAGCTTGGAACAGGGGGCTGAGCAGTACTTC.

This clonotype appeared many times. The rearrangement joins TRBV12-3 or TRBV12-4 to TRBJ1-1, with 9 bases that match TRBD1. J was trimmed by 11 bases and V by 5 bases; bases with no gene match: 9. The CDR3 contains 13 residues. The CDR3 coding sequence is TGTGCCAGCAGTATGGGACAGGGCTTAAGGGCTTTCTTT. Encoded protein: CASSMGQGLRAFF.

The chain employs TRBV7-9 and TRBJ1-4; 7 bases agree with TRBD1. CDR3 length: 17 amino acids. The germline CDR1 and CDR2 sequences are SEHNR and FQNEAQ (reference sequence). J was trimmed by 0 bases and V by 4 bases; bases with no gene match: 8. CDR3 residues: CASSSGQRFPTNEKLFF. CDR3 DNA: TGTGCCAGCAGCTCGGGACAGAGATTTCCAACTAATGAAAAACTGTTTTTT.

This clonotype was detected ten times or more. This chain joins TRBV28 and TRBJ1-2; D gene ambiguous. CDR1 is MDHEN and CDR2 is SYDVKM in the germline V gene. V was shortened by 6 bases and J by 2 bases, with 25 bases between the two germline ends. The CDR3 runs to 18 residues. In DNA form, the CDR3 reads TGTGCCAGCAGCGCCAGCAGTCCCCGCCCGGGCAGCAACTATGGCTACACCTTC. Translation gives CASSASSPRPGSNYGYTF.

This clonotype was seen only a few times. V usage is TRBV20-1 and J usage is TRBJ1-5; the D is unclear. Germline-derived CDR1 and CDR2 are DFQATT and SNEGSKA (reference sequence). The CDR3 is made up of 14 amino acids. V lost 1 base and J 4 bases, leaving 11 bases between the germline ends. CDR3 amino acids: CSARVGRLNQPQHF. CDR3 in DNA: TGCAGTGCTAGAGTAGGAAGACTAAATCAGCCCCAGCATTTT.